The clone carrying this TCR beta chain was counted between two and nine times. The target antigen is unknown. This CDR3 is 16 amino acids long. Germline assignment: CDR1 LNHDA and CDR2 SQIVND (reference sequence). Unmatched junction bases numbered 11, after V lost 5 bases and J lost 2 bases. This sample was taken from a study of T cells in Graves' hyperthyroidism and ophthalmopathy. Amplification of TCR beta CDR3 regions used RNA as the template. The primer set for the first-round RT-PCR of the TCR CDR3 was HTBI. TCRdb reprocessed the multiplex PCR reads via MiXCR and lists one record per CDR3 protein. Among 660,000 or so distinct CDR3 sequences listed, about 45% were seen once. Lactation, pregnancy, other autoimmune disease or uncontrolled infection excluded patients. Clinical symptoms, serum thyroxine and TRAb, thyroid ultrasound and orbital computed tomography together formed the diagnostic basis.

Study-wide points: A 13 V-J model separated ophthalmopathy from stable hyperthyroidism.

Material for sequencing was peripheral blood or thyroid tissue (not recorded which). The receptor comes from an adult man with Graves' disease, either hyperthyroidism or ophthalmopathy (not recorded which). The chain carries TRBV19 and TRBJ2-7; 8 bases map to TRBD2. This CDR3 reads CASSPTTSGGAYEQYF. As DNA, the CDR3 is TGTGCCAGTAGTCCCACAACTAGCGGAGGCGCCTACGAGCAGTACTTC.